The entry below gives a single T cell receptor (beta chain) sequence along with its context. Its antigen is still unknown. This CDR3 is built from 12 residues. Trimming shortened V by 1 base and J by 6 bases, and 7 bases separated the two germline ends. The germline CDR1 and CDR2 sequences are SEHNR and FQNEAQ (reference sequence). These data originate in a study of shared clonotypes between healthy human individuals. This table comes from immunoSEQ multiplex PCR, and its TCRdb copy is limited to in-frame clones, with some not included. This sample has 1,500,000 or so clones, with about 96% found just once. Study-wide results and limits: Clonotypes which were not shared had lower generation probabilities than clonotypes that all four donors shared.

Sequences were obtained from naive CD4+ T cells sorted from blood. Subset indicated: CD45RA+ positively selected. The clonotype was recovered from a man aged 25 to 40 in good health. The J gene is TRBJ2-7, the V gene TRBV7-9; D remains ambiguous. The CDR3 loop reads CASSLEWREQYF. CDR3 DNA: TGTGCCAGCAGCTTAGAGTGGCGCGAGCAGTACTTC.